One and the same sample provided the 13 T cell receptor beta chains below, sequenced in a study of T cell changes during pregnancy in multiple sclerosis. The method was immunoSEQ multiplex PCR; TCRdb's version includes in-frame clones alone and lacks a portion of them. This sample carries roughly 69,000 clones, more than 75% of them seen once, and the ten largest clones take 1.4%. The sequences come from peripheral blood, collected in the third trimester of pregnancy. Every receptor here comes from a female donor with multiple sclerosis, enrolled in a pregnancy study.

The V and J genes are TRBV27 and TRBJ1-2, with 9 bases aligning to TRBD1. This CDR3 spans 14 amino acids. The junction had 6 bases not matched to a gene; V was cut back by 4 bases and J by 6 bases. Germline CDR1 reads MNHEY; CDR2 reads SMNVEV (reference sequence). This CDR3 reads CASSSQQGADGYTF. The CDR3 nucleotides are TGTGCCAGCAGTTCCCAACAGGGGGCTGATGGCTACACCTTC.

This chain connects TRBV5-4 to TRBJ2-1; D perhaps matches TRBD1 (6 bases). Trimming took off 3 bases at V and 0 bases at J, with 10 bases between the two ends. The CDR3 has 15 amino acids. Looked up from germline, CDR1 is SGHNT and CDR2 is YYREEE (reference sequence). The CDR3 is CASSSQQGSYNEQFF. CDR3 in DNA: TGTGCCAGCAGCTCCCAACAGGGCTCCTACAATGAGCAGTTCTTC.

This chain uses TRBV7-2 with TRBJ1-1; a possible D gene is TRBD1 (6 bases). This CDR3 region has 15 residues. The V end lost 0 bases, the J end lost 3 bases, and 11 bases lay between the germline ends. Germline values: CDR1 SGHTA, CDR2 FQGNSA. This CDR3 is CASSLAPQGYTEAFF. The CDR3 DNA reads TGTGCCAGCAGCTTAGCCCCACAGGGTTACACTGAAGCTTTCTTT. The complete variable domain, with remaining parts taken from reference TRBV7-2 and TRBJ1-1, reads GAGVSQSPSNKVTEKGKDVELRCDPISGHTALYWYRQSLGQGLEFLIYFQGNSAPDKSGLPSDRFSAERTGGSVSTLTIQRTQQEDSAVYLCASSLAPQGYTEAFFGQGTRLTVV.

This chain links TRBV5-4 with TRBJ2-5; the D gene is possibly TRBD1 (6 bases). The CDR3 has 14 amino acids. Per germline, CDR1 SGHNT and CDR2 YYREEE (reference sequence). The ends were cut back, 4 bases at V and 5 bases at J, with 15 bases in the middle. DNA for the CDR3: TGTGCCAGCAGCGATGGGGGCAGTATGGAGACCCAGTACTTC. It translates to CASSDGGSMETQYF.

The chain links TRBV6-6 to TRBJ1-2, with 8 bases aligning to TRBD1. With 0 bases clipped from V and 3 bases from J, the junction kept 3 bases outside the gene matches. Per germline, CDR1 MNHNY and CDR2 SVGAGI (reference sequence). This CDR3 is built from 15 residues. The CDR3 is CASSYSTGEYYGYTF. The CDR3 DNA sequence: TGTGCCAGCAGTTACTCGACAGGGGAGTACTATGGCTACACCTTC.

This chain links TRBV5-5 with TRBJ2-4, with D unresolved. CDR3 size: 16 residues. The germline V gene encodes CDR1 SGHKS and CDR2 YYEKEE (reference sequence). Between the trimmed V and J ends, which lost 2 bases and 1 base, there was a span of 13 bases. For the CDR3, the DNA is TGTGCCAGCAGCTTAGGATATCAGAGGGCCAAAAACATTCAGTACTTC. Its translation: CASSLGYQRAKNIQYF.

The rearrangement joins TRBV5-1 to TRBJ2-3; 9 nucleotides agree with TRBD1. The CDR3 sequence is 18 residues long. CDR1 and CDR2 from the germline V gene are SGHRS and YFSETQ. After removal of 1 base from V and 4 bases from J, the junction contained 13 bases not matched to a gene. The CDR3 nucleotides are TGCGCCAGCAGCTTGTGGATCGGGGGACAGGGACCCCCAGATACGCAGTATTTT. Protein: CASSLWIGGQGPPDTQYF. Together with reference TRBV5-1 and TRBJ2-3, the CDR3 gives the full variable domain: KAGVTQTPRYLIKTRGQQVTLSCSPISGHRSVSWYQQTPGQGLQFLFEYFSETQRNKGNFPGRFSGRQFSNSRSEMNVSTLELGDSALYLCASSLWIGGQGPPDTQYFGPGTRLTVL.

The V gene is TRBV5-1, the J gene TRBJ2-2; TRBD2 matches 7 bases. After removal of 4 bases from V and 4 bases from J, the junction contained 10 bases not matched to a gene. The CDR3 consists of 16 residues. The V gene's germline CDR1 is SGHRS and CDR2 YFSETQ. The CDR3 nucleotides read TGCGCCAGCAGCCCGGGGGGAGGGTCCTCCACCGGGGAGCTGTTTTTT. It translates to CASSPGGGSSTGELFF.

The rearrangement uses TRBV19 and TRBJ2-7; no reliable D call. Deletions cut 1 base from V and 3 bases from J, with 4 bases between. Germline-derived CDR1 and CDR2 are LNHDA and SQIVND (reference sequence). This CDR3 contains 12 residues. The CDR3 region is CASSIAGYEQYF. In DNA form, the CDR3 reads TGTGCCAGTAGTATAGCGGGCTACGAGCAGTACTTC. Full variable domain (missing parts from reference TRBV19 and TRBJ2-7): DGGITQSPKYLFRKEGQNVTLSCEQNLNHDAMYWYRQDPGQGLRLIYYSQIVNDFQKGDIAEGYSVSREKKESFPLTVTSAQKNPTAFYLCASSIAGYEQYFGPGTRLTVT.

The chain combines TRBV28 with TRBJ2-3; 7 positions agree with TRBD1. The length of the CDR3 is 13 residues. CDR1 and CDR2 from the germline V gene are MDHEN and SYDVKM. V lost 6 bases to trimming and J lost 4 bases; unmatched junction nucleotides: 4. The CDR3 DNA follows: TGTGCCAGCAGATATACAGGGGCAGATACGCAGTATTTT. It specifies CASRYTGADTQYF.

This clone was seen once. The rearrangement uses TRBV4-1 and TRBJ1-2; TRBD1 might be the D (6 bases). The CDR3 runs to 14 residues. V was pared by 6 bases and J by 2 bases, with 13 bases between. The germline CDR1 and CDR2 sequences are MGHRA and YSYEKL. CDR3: CASRPTGRNYGYTF. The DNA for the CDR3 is TGCGCCAGCAGACCGACAGGCCGAAACTATGGCTACACCTTC.

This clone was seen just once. The CDR3 here is CASSGIAGVDEQYF. As DNA, the CDR3 is TGCGCCAGCAGCGGAATAGCGGGAGTGGACGAGCAGTACTTC. The chain uses TRBV5-1 and TRBJ2-7, with 9 positions matching TRBD2. CDR1 and CDR2 (germline): SGHRS, YFSETQ. This CDR3 contains 14 residues. The trim removed 4 bases at V and 5 bases at J, leaving 7 bases unmatched. The full variable domain, in which reference TRBV5-1 and TRBJ2-7 provide the parts outside the CDR3, is KAGVTQTPRYLIKTRGQQVTLSCSPISGHRSVSWYQQTPGQGLQFLFEYFSETQRNKGNFPGRFSGRQFSNSRSEMNVSTLELGDSALYLCASSGIAGVDEQYFGPGTRLTVT.

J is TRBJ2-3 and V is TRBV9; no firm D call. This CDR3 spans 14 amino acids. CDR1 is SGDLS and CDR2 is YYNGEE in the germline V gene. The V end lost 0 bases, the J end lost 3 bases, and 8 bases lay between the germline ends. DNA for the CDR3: TGTGCCAGCAGCGTAGGTATCGGGACAGATACGCAGTATTTT. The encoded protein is CASSVGIGTDTQYF.